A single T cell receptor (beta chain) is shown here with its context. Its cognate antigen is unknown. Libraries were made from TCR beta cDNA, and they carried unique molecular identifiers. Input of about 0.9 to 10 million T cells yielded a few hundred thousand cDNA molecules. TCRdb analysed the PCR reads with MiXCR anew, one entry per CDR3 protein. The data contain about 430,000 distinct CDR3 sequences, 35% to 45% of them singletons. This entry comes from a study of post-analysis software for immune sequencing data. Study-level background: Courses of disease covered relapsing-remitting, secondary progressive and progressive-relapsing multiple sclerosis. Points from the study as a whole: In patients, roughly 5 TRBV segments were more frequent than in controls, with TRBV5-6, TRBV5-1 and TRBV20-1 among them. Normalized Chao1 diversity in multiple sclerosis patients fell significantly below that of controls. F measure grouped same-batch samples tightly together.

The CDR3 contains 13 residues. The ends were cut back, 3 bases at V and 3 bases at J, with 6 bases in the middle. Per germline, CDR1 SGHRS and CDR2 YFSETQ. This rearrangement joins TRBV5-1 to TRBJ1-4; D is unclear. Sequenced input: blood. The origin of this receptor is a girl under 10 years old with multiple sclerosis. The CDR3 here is CASSYASNEKLFF. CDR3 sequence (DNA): TGCGCCAGCAGCTACGCGTCTAATGAAAAACTGTTTTTT. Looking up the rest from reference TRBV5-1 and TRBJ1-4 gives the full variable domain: KAGVTQTPRYLIKTRGQQVTLSCSPISGHRSVSWYQQTPGQGLQFLFEYFSETQRNKGNFPGRFSGRQFSNSRSEMNVSTLELGDSALYLCASSYASNEKLFFGSGTQLSVL.